This TCR beta chain was identified during a study of blood T cell repertoires in COVID-19. Only in-frame clones appear in the TCRdb table, and some are missing; sequencing was by immunoSEQ multiplex PCR. The sample records about 270,000 clones, 81% being singletons. The V end lost 4 bases, the J end lost 2 bases, and 14 bases lay between the germline ends. Germline V gives CDR1 LNHDA, CDR2 SQIVND (reference sequence). The CDR3 is 15 residues long. Sequencing was done on a sample of peripheral blood. The clonotype comes from a woman aged 60-75 years with active or convalescent COVID-19. The rearrangement uses TRBV19 and TRBJ2-5; D perhaps matches TRBD2 (6 bases). CDR3: CASSTHNGGQETQYF. In DNA, the CDR3 is TGTGCCAGTAGTACCCACAATGGGGGGCAAGAGACCCAGTACTTC.